The entry that follows covers one TCR beta chain sequence. Its antigen is still unknown. This specimen comes from a study of shared clonotypes between healthy human individuals. Background on the study: Per donor, CD8 memory used one plate, CD8 naive used two, CD4 memory used three and CD4 naive used three.

Overall study findings and caveats: It was observed that roughly 5.5% of naive CD4 clonotypes were shared across a few donors.

Profiling relied on immunoSEQ multiplex PCR, and the TCRdb table lists in-frame clones only, not all of them. The sample includes a few million clones, 80% to 95% seen only once; the top ten take roughly 0.36%. Germline assignment: CDR1 SGHTA and CDR2 FQGNSA. There are 15 residues in the CDR3. V was clipped by 5 bases and J by 0 bases, with 14 bases between them. The clonotype was recovered from a man younger than 35 in good health. Some clones in this sample may be carry-over from other donors' samples. This chain uses TRBV7-2 with TRBJ2-7; no clear D. The material sequenced was naive CD4+ T cells from PBMCs. Subset here: CD45RA+ positively selected. The CDR3 loop is CASSPPPGSSYEQYF. The CDR3 DNA follows: TGTGCCAGCAGCCCCCCCCCAGGCAGCTCCTACGAGCAGTACTTC.